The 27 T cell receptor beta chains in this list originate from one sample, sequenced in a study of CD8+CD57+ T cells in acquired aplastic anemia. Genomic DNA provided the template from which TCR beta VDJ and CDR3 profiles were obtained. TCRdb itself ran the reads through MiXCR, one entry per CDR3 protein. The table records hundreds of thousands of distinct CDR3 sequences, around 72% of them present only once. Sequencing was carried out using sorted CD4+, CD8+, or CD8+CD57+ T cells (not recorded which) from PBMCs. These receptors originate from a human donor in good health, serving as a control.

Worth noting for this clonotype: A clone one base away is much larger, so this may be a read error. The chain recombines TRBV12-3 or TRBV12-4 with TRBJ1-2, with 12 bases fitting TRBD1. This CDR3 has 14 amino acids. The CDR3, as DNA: TGTGCCAGCAGTTCCGGGACAGGGGGCTATGGCTACGCCTTC. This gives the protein CASSSGTGGYGYAF.

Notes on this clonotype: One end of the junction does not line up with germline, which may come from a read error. The CDR3 loop is CASSLSTTSGETQYF. DNA for the CDR3: TGTGCTAGCAGCCTAAGTACGACTAGCGGAGAGACCCAGTACTTC. The J gene is TRBJ2-5, the V gene TRBV7-7; 9 bases fit TRBD2. CDR1 and CDR2 from the germline V gene are SSHAT and FNYEAQ (reference sequence). The CDR3 sequence is 15 residues long.

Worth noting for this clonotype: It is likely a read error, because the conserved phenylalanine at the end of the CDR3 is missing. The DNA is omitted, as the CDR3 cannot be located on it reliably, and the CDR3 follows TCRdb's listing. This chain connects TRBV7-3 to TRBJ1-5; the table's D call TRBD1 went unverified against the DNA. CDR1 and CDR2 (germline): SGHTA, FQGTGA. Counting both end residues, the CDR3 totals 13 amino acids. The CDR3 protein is CASSVAAGTPYEL.

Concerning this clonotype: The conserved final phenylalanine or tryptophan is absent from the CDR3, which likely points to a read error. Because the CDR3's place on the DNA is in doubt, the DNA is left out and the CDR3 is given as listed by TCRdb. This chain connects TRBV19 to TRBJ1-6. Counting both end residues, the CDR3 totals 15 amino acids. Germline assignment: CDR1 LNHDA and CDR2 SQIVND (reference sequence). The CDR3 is CASSAQRRVVYTFDS.

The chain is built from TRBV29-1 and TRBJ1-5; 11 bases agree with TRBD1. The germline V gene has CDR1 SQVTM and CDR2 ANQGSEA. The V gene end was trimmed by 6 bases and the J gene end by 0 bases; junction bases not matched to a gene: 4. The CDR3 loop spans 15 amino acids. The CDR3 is CSVGTGGHSNQPQHF. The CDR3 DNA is TGCAGCGTCGGGACAGGGGGGCATAGCAATCAGCCCCAGCATTTT. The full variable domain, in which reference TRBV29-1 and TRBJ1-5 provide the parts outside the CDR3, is SAVISQKPSRDICQRGTSLTIQCQVDSQVTMMFWYRQQPGQSLTLIATANQGSEATYESGFVIDKFPISRPNLTFSTLTVSNMSPEDSSIYLCSVGTGGHSNQPQHFGDGTRLSIL.

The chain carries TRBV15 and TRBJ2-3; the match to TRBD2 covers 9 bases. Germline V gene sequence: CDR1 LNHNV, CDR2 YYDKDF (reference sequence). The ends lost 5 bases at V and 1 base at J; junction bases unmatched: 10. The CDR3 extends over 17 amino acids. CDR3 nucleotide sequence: TGTGCCACCAGCTGCAACCGCGGGGGGGCCCGCACAGATACGCAGTATTTT. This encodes CATSCNRGGARTDTQYF.

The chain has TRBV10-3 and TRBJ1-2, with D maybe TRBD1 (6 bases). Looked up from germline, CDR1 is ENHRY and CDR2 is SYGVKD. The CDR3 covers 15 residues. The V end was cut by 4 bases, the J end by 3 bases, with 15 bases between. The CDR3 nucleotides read TGTGCCATCAGTGCTGGGCGAGGGGGGGACTATGGCTACACCTTC. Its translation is CAISAGRGGDYGYTF.

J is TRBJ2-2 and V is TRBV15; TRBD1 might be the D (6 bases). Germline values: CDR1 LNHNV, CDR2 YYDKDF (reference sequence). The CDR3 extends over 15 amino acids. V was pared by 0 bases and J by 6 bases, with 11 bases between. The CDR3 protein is CATSRELQGSGELFF. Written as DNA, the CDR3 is TGTGCCACCAGCAGAGAGCTGCAGGGGTCCGGGGAGCTGTTTTTT.

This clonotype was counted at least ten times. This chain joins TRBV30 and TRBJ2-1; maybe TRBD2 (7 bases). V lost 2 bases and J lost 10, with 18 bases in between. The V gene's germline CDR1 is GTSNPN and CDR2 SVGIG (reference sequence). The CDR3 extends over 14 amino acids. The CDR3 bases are TGTGCCTGGAGTACAGGGACTACCCAAGAGGAGCAGTTCTTC. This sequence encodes CAWSTGTTQEEQFF.

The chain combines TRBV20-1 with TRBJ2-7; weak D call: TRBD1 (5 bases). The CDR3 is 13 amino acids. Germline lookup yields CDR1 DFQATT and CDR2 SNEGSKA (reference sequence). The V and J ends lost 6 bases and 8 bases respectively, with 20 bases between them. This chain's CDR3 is CSANPGRVDKQYF. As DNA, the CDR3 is TGCAGTGCCAACCCCGGCAGGGTTGACAAGCAGTACTTC.

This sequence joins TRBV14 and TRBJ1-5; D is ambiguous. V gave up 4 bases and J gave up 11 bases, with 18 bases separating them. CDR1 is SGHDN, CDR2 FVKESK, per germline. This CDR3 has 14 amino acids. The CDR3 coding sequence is TGTGCCAGCAGCCCGAGCGCCTACGAGCAGTCCCAGCATTTT. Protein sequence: CASSPSAYEQSQHF.

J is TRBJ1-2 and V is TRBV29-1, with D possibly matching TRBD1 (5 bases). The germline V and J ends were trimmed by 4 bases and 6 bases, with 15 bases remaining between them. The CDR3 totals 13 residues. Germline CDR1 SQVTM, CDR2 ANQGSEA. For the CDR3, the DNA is TGCAGCGTTGTCCCGCAGGGTATTCATGGCTACACCTTC. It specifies CSVVPQGIHGYTF.

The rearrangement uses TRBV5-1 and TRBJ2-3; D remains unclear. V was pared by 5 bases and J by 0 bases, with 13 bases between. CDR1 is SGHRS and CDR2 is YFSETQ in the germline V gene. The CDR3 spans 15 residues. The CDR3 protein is CASRDERASTDTQYF. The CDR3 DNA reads TGCGCCAGCAGGGACGAAAGGGCTAGCACAGATACGCAGTATTTT.

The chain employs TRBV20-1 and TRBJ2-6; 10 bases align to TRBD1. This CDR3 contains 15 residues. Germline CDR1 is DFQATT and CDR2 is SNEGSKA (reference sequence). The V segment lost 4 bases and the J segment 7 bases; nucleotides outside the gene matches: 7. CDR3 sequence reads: CSAIRDRGRANVLTF. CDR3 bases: TGCAGTGCTATCCGGGACAGGGGTCGCGCCAACGTCCTGACTTTC.

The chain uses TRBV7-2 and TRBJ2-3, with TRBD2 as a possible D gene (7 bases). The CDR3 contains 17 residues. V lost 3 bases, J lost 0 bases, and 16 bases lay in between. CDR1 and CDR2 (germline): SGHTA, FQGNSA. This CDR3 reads CASSFRGGGGSTDTQYF. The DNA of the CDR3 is TGTGCCAGCAGCTTCCGGGGAGGGGGGGGGAGCACAGATACGCAGTATTTT. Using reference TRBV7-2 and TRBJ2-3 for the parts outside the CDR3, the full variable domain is GAGVSQSPSNKVTEKGKDVELRCDPISGHTALYWYRQSLGQGLEFLIYFQGNSAPDKSGLPSDRFSAERTGGSVSTLTIQRTQQEDSAVYLCASSFRGGGGSTDTQYFGPGTRLTVL.

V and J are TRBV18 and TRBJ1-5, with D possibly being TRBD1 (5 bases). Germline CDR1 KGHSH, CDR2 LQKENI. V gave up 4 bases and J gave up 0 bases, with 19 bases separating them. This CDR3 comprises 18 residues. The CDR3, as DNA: TGTGCCAGCTCACACGGAGGAGCCAGGGTGGCTAGCAATCAGCCCCAGCATTTT. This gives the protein CASSHGGARVASNQPQHF.

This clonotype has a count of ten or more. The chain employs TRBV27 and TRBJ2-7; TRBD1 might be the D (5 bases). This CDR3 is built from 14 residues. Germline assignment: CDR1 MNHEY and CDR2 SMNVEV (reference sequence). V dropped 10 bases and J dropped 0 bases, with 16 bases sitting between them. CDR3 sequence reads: CATSIQGSSYEQYF. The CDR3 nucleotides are TGTGCCACCTCCATCCAGGGAAGCTCCTACGAGCAGTACTTC.

The CDR3 region has the DNA TGTGCCAGTAGTATAGAACGAGGACTTGGCTACACCTTC. Amino acids: CASSIERGLGYTF. The rearrangement links TRBV19 to TRBJ1-2; D is ambiguous. The germline V gene has CDR1 LNHDA and CDR2 SQIVND (reference sequence). CDR3 length: 13 amino acids. Trimming removed 0 bases from V and 7 bases from J, with 9 bases in between.

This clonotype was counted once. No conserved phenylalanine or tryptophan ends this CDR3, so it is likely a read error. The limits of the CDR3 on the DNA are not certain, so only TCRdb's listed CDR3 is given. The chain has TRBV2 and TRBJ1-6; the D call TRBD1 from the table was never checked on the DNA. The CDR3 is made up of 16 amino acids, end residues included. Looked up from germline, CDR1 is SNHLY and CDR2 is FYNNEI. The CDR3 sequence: CASSEPVGEQNFGPGT.

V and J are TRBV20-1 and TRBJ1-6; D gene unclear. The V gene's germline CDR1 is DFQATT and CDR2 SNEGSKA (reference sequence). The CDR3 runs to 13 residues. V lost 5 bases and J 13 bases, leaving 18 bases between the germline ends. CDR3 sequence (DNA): TGCAGTGCTCGACTGACCTCCTACACTCCCCTCCACTTT. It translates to CSARLTSYTPLHF.

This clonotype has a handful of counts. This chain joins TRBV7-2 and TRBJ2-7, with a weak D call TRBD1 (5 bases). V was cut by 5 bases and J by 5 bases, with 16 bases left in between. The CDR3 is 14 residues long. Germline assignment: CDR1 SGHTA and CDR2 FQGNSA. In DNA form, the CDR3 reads TGTGCCAGCAGCCGCCAGGCAGGGATCCACGAGCAGTACTTC. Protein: CASSRQAGIHEQYF.

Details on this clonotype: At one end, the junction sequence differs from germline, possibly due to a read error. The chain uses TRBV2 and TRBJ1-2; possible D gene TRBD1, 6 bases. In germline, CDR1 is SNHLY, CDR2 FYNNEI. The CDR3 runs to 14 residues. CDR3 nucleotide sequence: TGTGCCAGCAGCTGGGGTGGCGGGGGCAATGGCTACCCCTTC. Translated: CASSWGGGGNGYPF.

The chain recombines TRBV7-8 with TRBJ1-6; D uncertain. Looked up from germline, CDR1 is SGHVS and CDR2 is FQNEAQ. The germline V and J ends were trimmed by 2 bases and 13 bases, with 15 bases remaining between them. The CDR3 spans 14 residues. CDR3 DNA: TGTGCCAGCAGCTTATCGAGATCTAGGGCGCCCCTCCACTTT. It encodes CASSLSRSRAPLHF.

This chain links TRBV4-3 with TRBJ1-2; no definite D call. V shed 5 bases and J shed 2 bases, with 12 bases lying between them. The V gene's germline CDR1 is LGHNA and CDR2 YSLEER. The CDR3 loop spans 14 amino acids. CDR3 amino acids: CASSGERVNYGYTF. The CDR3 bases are TGCGCCAGCAGCGGCGAAAGGGTAAACTATGGCTACACCTTC.

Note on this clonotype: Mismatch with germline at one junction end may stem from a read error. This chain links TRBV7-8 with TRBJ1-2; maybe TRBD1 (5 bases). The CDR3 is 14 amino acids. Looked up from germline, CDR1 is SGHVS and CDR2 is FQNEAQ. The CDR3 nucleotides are TGTGCCAGCAGCTTAGGGACAAATAATTCACCCCACCACTTC. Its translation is CASSLGTNNSPHHF.

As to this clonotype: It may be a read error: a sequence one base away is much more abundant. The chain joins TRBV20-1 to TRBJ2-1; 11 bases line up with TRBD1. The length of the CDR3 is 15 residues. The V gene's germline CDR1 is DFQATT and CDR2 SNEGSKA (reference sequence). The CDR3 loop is CSARDLGQGAGERFF. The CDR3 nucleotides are TGCAGTGCTAGAGATCTCGGACAGGGGGCCGGTGAGCGGTTCTTC.

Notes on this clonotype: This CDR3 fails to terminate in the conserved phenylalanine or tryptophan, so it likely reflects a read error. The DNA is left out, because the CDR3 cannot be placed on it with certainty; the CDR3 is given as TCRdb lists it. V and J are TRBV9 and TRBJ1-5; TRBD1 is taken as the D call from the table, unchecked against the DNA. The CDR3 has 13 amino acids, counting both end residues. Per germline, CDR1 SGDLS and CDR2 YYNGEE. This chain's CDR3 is CASSVDPTGTGTL.